The sequence of this TCR beta chain was determined in a study of neoadjuvant nivolumab and ipilimumab in lung cancer. The CDR3 runs to 15 residues. V was clipped by 0 bases and J by 6 bases, with 14 bases between them. Germline values: CDR1 MNHNS, CDR2 SASEGT. The data were produced by immunoSEQ multiplex PCR, yet TCRdb's version contains in-frame clones alone and is incomplete. This table has 40,000 to 60,000 clones, roughly 90% appearing once. The material sequenced was blood, taken before neoadjuvant nivolumab, alone or with ipilimumab. The rearrangement links TRBV6-1 to TRBJ1-2; no firm D call. The clonotype originates from an adult with non-small cell lung cancer. Some clones in this sample may be carry-over from other donors' samples. CDR3 residues: CASSEASRILNGYTF. The CDR3 DNA follows: TGTGCCAGCAGTGAAGCTAGCAGGATCCTGAATGGCTACACCTTC.